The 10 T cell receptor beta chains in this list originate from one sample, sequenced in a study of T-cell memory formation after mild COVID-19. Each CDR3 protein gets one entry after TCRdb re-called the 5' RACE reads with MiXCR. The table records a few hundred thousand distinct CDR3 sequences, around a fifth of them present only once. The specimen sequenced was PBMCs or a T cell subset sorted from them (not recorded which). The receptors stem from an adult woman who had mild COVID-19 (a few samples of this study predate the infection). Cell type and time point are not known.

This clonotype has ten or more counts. The DNA of the CDR3 is TGCAGTGCTAGAGCTTCCGGGACAGGGATCCACGAGCAGTACTTC. Protein sequence: CSARASGTGIHEQYF. This chain uses TRBV20-1 with TRBJ2-7; 9 bases line up with TRBD1. The length of the CDR3 is 15 residues. The ends lost 1 base at V and 5 bases at J; junction bases unmatched: 9. Germline V CDR1 and CDR2: DFQATT, SNEGSKA (reference sequence).

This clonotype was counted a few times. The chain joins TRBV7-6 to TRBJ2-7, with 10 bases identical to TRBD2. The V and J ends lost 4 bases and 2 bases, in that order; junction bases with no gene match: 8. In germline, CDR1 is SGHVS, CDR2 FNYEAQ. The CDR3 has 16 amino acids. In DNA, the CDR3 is TGTGCCAGCAGCTACACAGCGGGAGGGCCAACCTACGAGCAGTACTTC. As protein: CASSYTAGGPTYEQYF.

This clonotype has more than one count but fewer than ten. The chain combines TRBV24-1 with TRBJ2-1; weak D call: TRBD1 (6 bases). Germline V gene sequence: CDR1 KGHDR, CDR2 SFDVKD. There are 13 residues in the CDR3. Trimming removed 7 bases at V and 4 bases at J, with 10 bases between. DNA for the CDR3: TGTGCCACCAGCCGGACAGCTTACAATGAGCAGTTCTTC. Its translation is CATSRTAYNEQFF.

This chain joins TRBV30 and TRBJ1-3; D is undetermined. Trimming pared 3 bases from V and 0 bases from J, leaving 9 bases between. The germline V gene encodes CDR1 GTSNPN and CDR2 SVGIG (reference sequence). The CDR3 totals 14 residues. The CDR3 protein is CAWSSLDSGNTIYF. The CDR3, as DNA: TGTGCCTGGAGCTCTCTGGACTCTGGAAACACCATATATTTT.

The CDR3 DNA follows: TGTGCCAGCAGTCAGGGGCCTGGGCCCCAGCATTTT. This sequence encodes CASSQGPGPQHF. The chain recombines TRBV12-3 or TRBV12-4 with TRBJ1-5; the D gene is possibly TRBD1 (6 bases). CDR3 length: 12 residues. Trimming stripped 5 bases from V and 9 bases from J, with 11 bases between.

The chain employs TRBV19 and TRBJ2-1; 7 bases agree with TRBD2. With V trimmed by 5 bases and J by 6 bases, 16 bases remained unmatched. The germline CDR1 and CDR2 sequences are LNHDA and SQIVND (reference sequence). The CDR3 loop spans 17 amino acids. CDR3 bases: TGTGCCAGTAGTGCAGTCGTGGTGGCGGGAGAAAGCAATGAGCAGTTCTTC. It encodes CASSAVVVAGESNEQFF.

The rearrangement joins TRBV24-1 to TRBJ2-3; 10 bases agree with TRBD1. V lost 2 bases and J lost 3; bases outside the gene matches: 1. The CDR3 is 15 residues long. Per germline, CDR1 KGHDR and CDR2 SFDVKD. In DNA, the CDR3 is TGTGCCACCAGTGATTGGGGACAGGGGACAGATACGCAGTATTTT. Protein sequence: CATSDWGQGTDTQYF.

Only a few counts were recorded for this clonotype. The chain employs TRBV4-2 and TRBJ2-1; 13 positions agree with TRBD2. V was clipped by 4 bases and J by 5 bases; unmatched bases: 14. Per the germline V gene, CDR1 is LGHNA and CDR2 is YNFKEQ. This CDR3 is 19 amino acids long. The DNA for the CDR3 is TGTGCCAGCAGCCCTTTCCTAGGACTAGCGGGAGTGGGGAACAATGAGCAGTTCTTC. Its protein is CASSPFLGLAGVGNNEQFF.

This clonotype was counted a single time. Here the CDR3 reads CASMVGQKRNYGYTF. CDR3 sequence (DNA): TGTGCCAGCATGGTAGGGCAGAAAAGAAACTATGGCTACACCTTC. The chain has TRBV28 and TRBJ1-2; D is uncertain. The germline V gene encodes CDR1 MDHEN and CDR2 SYDVKM. CDR3 size: 15 residues. Between the trimmed V and J ends, which lost 7 bases and 2 bases, there was a span of 17 bases.

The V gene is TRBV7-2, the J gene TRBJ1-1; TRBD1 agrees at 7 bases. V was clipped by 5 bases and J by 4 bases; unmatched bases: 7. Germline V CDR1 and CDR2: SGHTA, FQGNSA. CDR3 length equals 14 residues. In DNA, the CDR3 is TGTGCCAGCAGCGGAACAGGGGTTGGCACTGAAGCTTTCTTT. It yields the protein CASSGTGVGTEAFF.